This record looks at one T cell receptor beta chain sequence and its context. Profiling relied on immunoSEQ multiplex PCR, and the TCRdb table lists in-frame clones only, not all of them. The sample has about 39,000 clones, roughly 92% seen once; the top ten hold less than 25%. This sample stems from a study of OX40 agonist ivuxolimab in advanced cancers. The source material was CD4+ or CD8+ T cells sorted from blood, sampled in a trial of the OX40 agonist ivuxolimab. The sequence came from an adult with an advanced solid tumor such as melanoma, head and neck, liver or kidney cancer.

The CDR3 DNA is TGTGCCAGCAGCGACAGGGTGTACTCTGGCTACACCTTC. Protein: CASSDRVYSGYTF. The V gene is TRBV13, the J gene TRBJ1-2; TRBD1 agrees at 7 bases. Germline V gene sequence: CDR1 PRHDT, CDR2 FYEKMQ (reference sequence). The CDR3 has 13 residues. The V segment lost 5 bases and the J segment 7 bases; nucleotides outside the gene matches: 7. Variable domain in full (rest from reference TRBV13 and TRBJ1-2): AAGVIQSPRHLIKEKRETATLKCYPIPRHDTVYWYQQGPGQDPQFLISFYEKMQSDKGSIPDRFSAQQFSDYHSELNMSSLELGDSALYFCASSDRVYSGYTFGSGTRLTVV.